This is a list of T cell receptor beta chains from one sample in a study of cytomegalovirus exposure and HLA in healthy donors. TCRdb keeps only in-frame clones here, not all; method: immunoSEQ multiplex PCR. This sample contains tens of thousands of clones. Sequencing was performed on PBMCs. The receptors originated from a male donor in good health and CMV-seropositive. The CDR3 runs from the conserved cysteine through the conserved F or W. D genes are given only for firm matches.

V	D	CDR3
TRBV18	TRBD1	CASFSGTGAYEQYF
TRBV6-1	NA	CASSEDSYEKLFF
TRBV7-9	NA	CASSLPGYEQYF
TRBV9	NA	CASSVGGGTGTQYF
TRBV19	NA	CASRVGLNSYNEQFF
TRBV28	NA	CASSPPTDRSSYEQYF
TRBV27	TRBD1	CASGLGQGADTQYF
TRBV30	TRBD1	CAWSGAGGPLGYTF
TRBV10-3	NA	CAISESQGTAEAFF
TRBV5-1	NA	CASARAYEQYF
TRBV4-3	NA	CASSQDERGNTEAFF
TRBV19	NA	CASSIGPSSYNEQFF
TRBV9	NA	CASSAQTETYGYTF
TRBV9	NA	CASSVAGGTGDGCTF
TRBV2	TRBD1	CASGTVLSQETQYF
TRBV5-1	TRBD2	CASSPRTSRMGEQYF
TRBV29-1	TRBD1	CSVTGTGVIGYTF
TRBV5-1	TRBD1	CASSVGQGDDTIYF
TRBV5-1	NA	CASSLETGSGELFF
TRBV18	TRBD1	CASSPGQGREQYF
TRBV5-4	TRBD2	CASSSSSGSSYEQYF